A single sample is the source of the 16 T cell receptor beta chains below, sequenced in a study of tumor and adjacent non-tumor tissue in lung cancer. This sample's RNA came from whole unsorted tissue. TCRbeta libraries were built with three rounds of nested PCR, modified from ARM-PCR. TCRdb redid the calling of the multiplex PCR reads with MiXCR, one entry per CDR3 protein. The sample gives some 74,000 distinct CDR3 sequences, approximately 72% of which show up once; 8% to 10% is in the top ten. Sequenced: lung tumor tissue. Every receptor here comes from a woman in her thirties or forties with non-small cell lung cancer.

With respect to this clonotype: A read error may be the cause here, since a much bigger clone is one base away. V usage is TRBV20-1 and J usage is TRBJ2-2; TRBD2 aligns across 8 bases. The CDR3 is 14 residues long. J gave up 5 bases and V 5 bases, and 7 bases lay outside the gene matches. The germline CDR1 and CDR2 sequences are DFQATT and SNEGSKA (reference sequence). As DNA, the CDR3 is TGCAGTGCTCTTAGGACTAGCACAACCGGGGAGCTGTTTTTT. This translates into CSALRTSTTGELFF.

The chain combines TRBV2 with TRBJ1-6, with no clear D. Trimming removed 8 bases at V and 6 bases at J, with 11 bases between. The CDR3 length is 13 residues. CDR1 and CDR2 (germline): SNHLY, FYNNEI. The CDR3 sequence: CASSETVNSPLHF. CDR3 bases: TGTGCCAGCTCGGAGACGGTTAATTCACCCCTCCACTTT.

Concerning this clonotype: Sequence at one end of the junction differs from germline and may be a read error. This rearrangement joins TRBV7-8 to TRBJ1-6, with a tentative D call TRBD1 (5 bases). The CDR3 consists of 17 residues. CDR1 and CDR2 (germline): SGHVS, FQNEAQ. The CDR3 nucleotides are TGTGCCAGCACCTTAAGTACCGCAGGGCGCCGGGGGGCACCCCTCCACTTT. Protein product: CASTLSTAGRRGAPLHF.

A word on this clonotype: An end of the junction differs from the germline gene, which may be a read error. The rearrangement joins TRBV29-1 to TRBJ2-7, with TRBD2 identical over 7 bases. Germline CDR1 reads SQVTM; CDR2 reads ANQGSEA. CDR3 length: 12 amino acids. The CDR3 DNA reads TGCAGCGTTGCTACGAGCGGGAACGAGCAATACTTC. This gives the protein CSVATSGNEQYF.

With regard to this clonotype: A much larger clone differs from this one at a single base, so this may be a read error. The chain has TRBV5-1 and TRBJ2-3; 7 bases map to TRBD2. V trimming: 5 bases; J trimming: 0 bases; junction bases outside the gene matches: 0. The germline gives CDR1 SGHRS, CDR2 YFSETQ. This CDR3 is built from 13 residues. In DNA form, the CDR3 reads TGCGCCAGCAGAGCGGGGAGCACAGATACGCAGTATTTT. Its translation is CASRAGSTDTQYF. The full variable domain, with the rest looked up from reference TRBV5-1 and TRBJ2-3, is KAGVTQTPRYLIKTRGQQVTLSCSPISGHRSVSWYQQTPGQGLQFLFEYFSETQRNKGNFPGRFSGRQFSNSRSEMNVSTLELGDSALYLCASRAGSTDTQYFGPGTRLTVL.

The rearrangement links TRBV11-2 to TRBJ2-1; 7 nucleotides line up with TRBD2. The trim removed 4 bases at V and 7 bases at J, leaving 13 bases unmatched. Germline V lookup: CDR1 SGHAT, CDR2 FQNNGV. This CDR3 has 16 amino acids. The CDR3 is CASSSDRLALENEQFF. DNA for the CDR3: TGTGCCAGCAGCTCCGACCGACTAGCCCTTGAGAATGAGCAGTTCTTC.

The count of this clonotype is one. This chain joins TRBV6-6 and TRBJ1-2; D unclear. The V end lost 2 bases, the J end lost 10 bases, and 8 bases lay between the germline ends. Germline V gives CDR1 MNHNY, CDR2 SVGAGI (reference sequence). This CDR3 region has 11 residues. CDR3 region: CASSYRDDYTF. CDR3 DNA: TGTGCCAGCAGTTACAGGGATGACTACACCTTC.

Note on this clonotype: One junction end disagrees with the germline gene, perhaps due to a read error. This chain uses TRBV12-3 or TRBV12-4 with TRBJ1-1; 8 bases map to TRBD1. CDR3 length: 14 amino acids. The CDR3 loop is CASSSGDRSLEALF. The CDR3 region has the DNA TGTGCCAGCAGTTCCGGGGACAGGAGTCTTGAAGCTTTATTT.

This clonotype was seen a single time. The conserved phenylalanine or tryptophan is not found at the CDR3 terminus, so this likely reflects a read error. This rearrangement joins TRBV4-2 to TRBJ2-2, with TRBD2 matching over 7 bases. CDR3 size: 16 residues. CDR1 and CDR2 from the germline V gene are LGHNA and YNFKEQ. V lost 4 bases and J lost 4; bases outside the gene matches: 9. The CDR3 protein is CASSPRLAGGTGELFL. The CDR3 DNA sequence: TGTGCCAGCAGCCCTAGACTAGCTGGAGGCACCGGGGAGCTGTTTCTT.

The chain carries TRBV29-1 and TRBJ2-3; D is perhaps TRBD1 (6 bases). CDR1 is SQVTM and CDR2 is ANQGSEA in the germline V gene. With 5 bases removed from V and 0 bases from J, the gap between germline ends came to 15 bases. This CDR3 has 15 amino acids. Here the CDR3 DNA reads TGCAGCGTTTATGGCAGACAGGTTAGCACAGATACGCAGTATTTT. It yields the protein CSVYGRQVSTDTQYF.

As for this clonotype: The germline gene is not matched at one end of the junction; a read error may be the cause. The chain links TRBV4-2 to TRBJ2-1; 10 bases match TRBD2. The CDR3 totals 13 residues. Germline V lookup: CDR1 LGHNA, CDR2 YNFKEQ. In nucleotides, the CDR3 is TGTGCCAGCGGGCTAGCGGGAGCCGGTGAGCAACTCTTC. Amino acids: CASGLAGAGEQLF.

The chain recombines TRBV29-1 with TRBJ2-2, with D possibly being TRBD1 or TRBD2 (5 bases each). The CDR3 is made up of 11 amino acids. CDR1 and CDR2 from the germline V gene are SQVTM and ANQGSEA. The CDR3 coding sequence is TGCAGTGCGAGAGGGGTTAGGGAGCTGTTTTTT. It translates to CSARGVRELFF.

Concerning this clonotype itself: The junction does not match germline at one end; this may be a read error. This chain uses TRBV6-1 with TRBJ2-1; 7 nucleotides match TRBD2. CDR3 length: 16 amino acids. Per the germline V gene, CDR1 is MNHNS and CDR2 is SASEGT. This chain's CDR3 is CASGFSSGVANNEQLF. The CDR3 nucleotides read TGTGCCAGCGGCTTCTCCAGCGGGGTGGCGAACAATGAGCAGCTCTTC.

This clonotype was observed a single time. One end of the junction does not line up with germline, which may come from a read error. CDR3 nucleotides: TGCGTCAGCGCTCATGGATCGACCTACGAGCAGTACTTC. Translation: CVSAHGSTYEQYF. The chain uses TRBV10-2 and TRBJ2-7; no firm D call. Germline CDR1 and CDR2: WSHSY and SAAADI. The CDR3 is made up of 13 amino acids.

Points on this clonotype: One end of the junction is discordant with germline, which a read error may explain. V gene TRBV29-1 combines with J gene TRBJ2-5; D is uncertain. Germline lookup yields CDR1 SQVTM and CDR2 ANQGSEA. The CDR3 sequence is 12 residues long. CDR3 protein: CSVEELGETQYF. The CDR3 nucleotides read TGCAGCGTCGAAGAATTGGGGGAGACCCAGTACTTC.

Turning to this clonotype: Sequence at one end of the junction differs from germline and may be a read error. The rearrangement links TRBV11-3 to TRBJ2-3; D unresolved. The J call is doubtful: the DNA matches TRBJ1-5 better. Germline CDR1 is SGHNT and CDR2 is YENEEA. The length of the CDR3 is 16 residues. The CDR3 here is CVSSLRTWGRIDTQHF. CDR3 sequence (DNA): TGTGTCAGCAGCCTTCGAACATGGGGAAGGATAGATACGCAGCATTTT.